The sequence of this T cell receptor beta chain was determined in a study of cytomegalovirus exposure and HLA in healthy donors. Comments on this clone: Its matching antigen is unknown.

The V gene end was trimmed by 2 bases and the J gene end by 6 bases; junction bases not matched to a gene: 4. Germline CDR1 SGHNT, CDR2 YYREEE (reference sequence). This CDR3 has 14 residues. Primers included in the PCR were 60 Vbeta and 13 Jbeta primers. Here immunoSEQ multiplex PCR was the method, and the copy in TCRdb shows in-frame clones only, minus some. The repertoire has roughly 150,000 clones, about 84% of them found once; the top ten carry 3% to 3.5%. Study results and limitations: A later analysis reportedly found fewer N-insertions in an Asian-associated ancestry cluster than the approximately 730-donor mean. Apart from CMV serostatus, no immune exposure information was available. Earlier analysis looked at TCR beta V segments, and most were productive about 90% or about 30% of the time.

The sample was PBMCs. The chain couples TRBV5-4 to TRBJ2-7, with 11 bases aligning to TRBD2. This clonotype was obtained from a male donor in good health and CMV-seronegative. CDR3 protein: CASSFTSGSSEQYF. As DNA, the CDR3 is TGTGCCAGCAGCTTCACTAGCGGGAGCTCCGAGCAGTACTTC.